This entry concerns a single TCR beta chain. The data were obtained in a study of cytotoxic CD8 clonotypes in ibrutinib-treated CLL. The V and J ends lost 4 bases and 7 bases respectively, with 20 bases between them. Germline loops: CDR1 SGDLS, CDR2 YYNGEE. CDR3 length: 15 amino acids. Assay used: immunoSEQ multiplex PCR; TCRdb lists only in-frame clones, some missing. The sample shows fewer than 100,000 clones, more than 70% of them seen only once. Library input was around 2.1 micrograms of DNA from cryopreserved PBMCs. The sample consisted of PBMCs, taken before ibrutinib treatment. The source is a human donor with chronic lymphocytic leukemia. J is TRBJ1-2 and V is TRBV9; D might be TRBD1 (5 bases). The chain's CDR3 is CASSPGGRQVGGYTF. As DNA, the CDR3 is TGTGCCAGCAGCCCCGGGGGGAGGCAAGTAGGTGGCTACACCTTC.